One sample yielded the 16 T cell receptor beta chains listed below, sequenced in a study of blood T cells in healthy people across ages. The second PCR ran roughly 6 to 11 cycles with a sample-barcoded 5' primer and J-beta primers. In TCRdb, the 5' RACE reads were re-called with MiXCR into one record per CDR3 protein. The sample shows over 1.5 million distinct CDR3 sequences, around half of them seen only once. The sequenced material came from blood. These receptors were taken from a woman aged 40 to 49 in good health.

This chain links TRBV7-2 with TRBJ2-3; no reliable D call. Trimming took off 5 bases at V and 2 bases at J, with 11 bases between the two ends. The CDR3 length is 14 residues. CDR1 and CDR2 (germline): SGHTA, FQGNSA. The CDR3 nucleotides read TGTGCCAGCAGCCCTATGACTGCCACAGATACGCAGTATTTT. Its protein is CASSPMTATDTQYF.

The J gene is TRBJ2-1, the V gene TRBV12-3 or TRBV12-4; 10 bases match TRBD1. This CDR3 has 15 amino acids. The V segment lost 6 bases and the J segment 5 bases; nucleotides outside the gene matches: 7. This CDR3 reads CASRMGGTGDNEQFF. In nucleotides, the CDR3 is TGTGCCAGCAGGATGGGGGGGACAGGGGACAATGAGCAGTTCTTC.

The J gene is TRBJ2-5, the V gene TRBV2, with a possible D match to TRBD2 (6 bases). CDR1 and CDR2 (germline): SNHLY, FYNNEI. This CDR3 comprises 15 residues. V lost 7 bases and J 1 base, leaving 16 bases between the germline ends. CDR3 amino acids: CASKVQAGFQETQYF. The CDR3 DNA reads TGTGCCAGCAAGGTTCAGGCGGGGTTCCAAGAGACCCAGTACTTC.

This sequence joins TRBV7-2 and TRBJ1-4; possibly TRBD1 for D (5 bases). V was cut by 11 bases and J by 0 bases, with 13 bases left in between. Germline V gives CDR1 SGHTA, CDR2 FQGNSA. The CDR3 spans 14 residues. CDR3 in amino acids: CAVGVGATNEKLFF. The CDR3 DNA sequence: TGTGCCGTAGGGGTCGGGGCAACTAATGAAAAACTGTTTTTT.

V usage is TRBV20-1 and J usage is TRBJ2-1, with 10 positions matching TRBD1. This CDR3 region has 14 residues. Germline-derived CDR1 and CDR2 are DFQATT and SNEGSKA (reference sequence). Trimming took 5 bases from V and 4 from J; bases not matched to a gene: 5. In nucleotides, the CDR3 is TGCAGTGCTCCTGGACAGGGGGGATACAATGAGCAGTTCTTC. Protein product: CSAPGQGGYNEQFF.

The chain has TRBV20-1 and TRBJ1-2; tentative D call: TRBD1 (5 bases). V was trimmed by 0 bases and J by 0 bases, leaving 8 bases between them. The CDR3 runs 14 residues. Germline lookup yields CDR1 DFQATT and CDR2 SNEGSKA (reference sequence). For the CDR3, the DNA is TGCAGTGCTAGAGAGGAGACAGCTAACTATGGCTACACCTTC. The encoded protein is CSAREETANYGYTF.

This rearrangement joins TRBV5-1 to TRBJ1-1, with 7 bases lining up with TRBD1. The germline gives CDR1 SGHRS, CDR2 YFSETQ. This CDR3 is 14 amino acids long. J was trimmed by 6 bases and V by 2 bases; bases with no gene match: 7. The CDR3 DNA is TGCGCCAGCAGCTTCACAGGGGCGGACGCTGAAGCTTTCTTT. Translated, it gives CASSFTGADAEAFF.

The J gene is TRBJ1-6, the V gene TRBV5-1; TRBD1 aligns across 7 bases. The CDR3 contains 14 residues. V gave up 4 bases and J gave up 6 bases; unmatched junction bases: 4. The germline V gene has CDR1 SGHRS and CDR2 YFSETQ. DNA for the CDR3: TGCGCCAGCAGCGTGACAGGGCCTAATTCACCCCTCCACTTT. Encoded protein: CASSVTGPNSPLHF.

This chain links TRBV6-5 with TRBJ1-2; D possibly corresponds to TRBD1 (5 bases). Trimming shortened V by 0 bases and J by 5 bases, and 10 bases separated the two germline ends. Per the germline V gene, CDR1 is MNHEY and CDR2 is SVGAGI. The CDR3 is 14 residues long. The CDR3 loop is CASSYSPDRYGYTF. The CDR3 DNA follows: TGTGCCAGCAGTTACTCGCCCGACAGATATGGCTACACCTTC.

This clonotype was seen a few times. The CDR3 DNA reads TGCGCCAGCAGCCAAGACAGATTCTATGGCTACACCTTC. Its translation is CASSQDRFYGYTF. The chain joins TRBV4-1 to TRBJ1-2; D unresolved. The CDR3 totals 13 residues. Germline loops: CDR1 MGHRA, CDR2 YSYEKL. The germline V and J ends were trimmed by 0 bases and 4 bases, with 6 bases remaining between them.

This clonotype was observed a handful of times. The V call is TRBV9, the J call TRBJ1-2, with 8 positions matching TRBD1. This CDR3 is 15 amino acids long. CDR1 is SGDLS and CDR2 is YYNGEE in the germline V gene. Losses at the gene ends were 0 bases for V and 7 bases for J; bases not matched to a gene: 8. Here the CDR3 DNA reads TGTGCCAGCAGCGTAGAAGGCAGGGGGCGGGTTGGCTACACCTTC. Protein sequence: CASSVEGRGRVGYTF.

The chain joins TRBV6-2 or TRBV6-3 to TRBJ2-7; TRBD1 might be the D (6 bases). Germline lookup yields CDR1 MNHEY and CDR2 SVGEGT. The CDR3 contains 13 residues. Trimming pared 6 bases from V and 4 bases from J, leaving 13 bases between. The CDR3 nucleotides read TGTGCCAGCAGGGGCACAGGGAAATACGAGCAGTACTTC. It codes for CASRGTGKYEQYF.

In nucleotides, the CDR3 is TGTGCCATCAGTACTACAGGGGACTCCTACGAGCAGTACTTC. Amino acid sequence: CAISTTGDSYEQYF. This chain connects TRBV10-3 to TRBJ2-7; 7 bases match TRBD1. CDR3 length: 14 residues. Germline V gives CDR1 ENHRY, CDR2 SYGVKD. Unmatched junction bases numbered 4, after V lost 5 bases and J lost 0 bases.

This clonotype came up many times. This chain uses TRBV4-3 with TRBJ2-3; D not certain. CDR3 length equals 13 residues. V was cut by 1 base and J by 6 bases, with 8 bases left in between. The V gene's germline CDR1 is LGHNA and CDR2 YSLEER. The CDR3 DNA follows: TGCGCCAGCAGCCAAGGAGCTCCCGATACGCAGTATTTT. Its protein is CASSQGAPDTQYF.

The CDR3 DNA sequence: TGTGCCAGCAGCCTTTATACCTACGAGCAGTACTTC. This sequence encodes CASSLYTYEQYF. The chain combines TRBV7-2 with TRBJ2-7; D is unresolved. The CDR3 contains 12 residues. Trimming removed 5 bases at V and 2 bases at J, with 7 bases between. Per the germline V gene, CDR1 is SGHTA and CDR2 is FQGNSA.

The chain employs TRBV27 and TRBJ2-3, with 7 bases identical to TRBD2. Per the germline V gene, CDR1 is MNHEY and CDR2 is SMNVEV (reference sequence). The junction had 9 bases not matched to a gene; V was cut back by 6 bases and J by 6 bases. The CDR3 length is 14 residues. CDR3 region: CASRGLAVADTQYF. CDR3 sequence (DNA): TGTGCCAGCAGAGGGCTAGCGGTGGCGGATACGCAGTATTTT.